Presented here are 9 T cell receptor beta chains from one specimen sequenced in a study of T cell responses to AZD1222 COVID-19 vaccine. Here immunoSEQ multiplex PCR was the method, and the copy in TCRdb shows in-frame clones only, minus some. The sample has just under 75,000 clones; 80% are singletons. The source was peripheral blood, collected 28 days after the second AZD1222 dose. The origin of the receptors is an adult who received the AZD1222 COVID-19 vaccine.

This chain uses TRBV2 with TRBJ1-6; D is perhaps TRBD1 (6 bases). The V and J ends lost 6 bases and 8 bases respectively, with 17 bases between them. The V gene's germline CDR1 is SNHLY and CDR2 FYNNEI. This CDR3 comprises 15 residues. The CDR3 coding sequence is TGTGCCAGCAGCTTACAGGGTCTAGCTGATTCACCCCTCCACTTT. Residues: CASSLQGLADSPLHF.

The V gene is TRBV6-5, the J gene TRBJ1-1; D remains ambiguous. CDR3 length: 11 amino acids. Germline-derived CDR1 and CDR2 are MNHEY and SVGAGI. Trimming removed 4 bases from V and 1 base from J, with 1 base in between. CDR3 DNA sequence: TGTGCCAGCAGTTCGAACACTGAAGCTTTCTTT. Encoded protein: CASSSNTEAFF.

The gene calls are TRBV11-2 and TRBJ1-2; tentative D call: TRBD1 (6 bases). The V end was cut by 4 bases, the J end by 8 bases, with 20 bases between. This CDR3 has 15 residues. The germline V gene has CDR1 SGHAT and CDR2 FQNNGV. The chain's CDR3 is CASSYTGSPGGGYTF. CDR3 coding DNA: TGTGCCAGCAGCTACACCGGCAGCCCGGGGGGCGGCTACACCTTC.

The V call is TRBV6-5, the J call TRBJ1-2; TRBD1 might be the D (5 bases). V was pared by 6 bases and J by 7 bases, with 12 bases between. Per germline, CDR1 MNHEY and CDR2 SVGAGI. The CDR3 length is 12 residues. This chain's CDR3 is CASRATVFGYTF. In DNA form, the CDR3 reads TGTGCCAGCAGAGCGACAGTCTTTGGCTACACCTTC.

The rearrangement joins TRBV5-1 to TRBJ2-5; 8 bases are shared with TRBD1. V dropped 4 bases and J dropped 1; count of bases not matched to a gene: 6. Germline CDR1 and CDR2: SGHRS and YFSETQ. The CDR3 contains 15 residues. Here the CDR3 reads CASSLLGQVQETQYF. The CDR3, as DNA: TGCGCCAGCAGCCTCCTGGGACAGGTCCAAGAGACCCAGTACTTC.

The CDR3 reads CASSQDWVRGLALSSYNEQFF. Written as DNA, the CDR3 is TGCGCCAGCAGCCAAGATTGGGTTAGGGGACTAGCCTTGAGCTCCTACAATGAGCAGTTCTTC. The chain combines TRBV4-3 with TRBJ2-1; 9 bases line up with TRBD2. Trimming cost V 0 bases and J 0 bases; bases outside gene matches: 15. The CDR3 length is 21 residues. Germline CDR1 is LGHNA and CDR2 is YSLEER.

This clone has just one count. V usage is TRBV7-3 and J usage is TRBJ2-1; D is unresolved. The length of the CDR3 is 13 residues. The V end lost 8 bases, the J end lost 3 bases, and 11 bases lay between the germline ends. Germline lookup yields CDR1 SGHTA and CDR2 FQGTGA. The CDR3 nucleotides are TGTGCCAGCGCCCTCCAAGGCTACAATGAGCAGTTCTTC. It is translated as CASALQGYNEQFF.

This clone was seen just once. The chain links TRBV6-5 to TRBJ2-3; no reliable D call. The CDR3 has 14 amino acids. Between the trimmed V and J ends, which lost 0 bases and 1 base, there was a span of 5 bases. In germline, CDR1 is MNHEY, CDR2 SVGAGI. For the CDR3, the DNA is TGTGCCAGCAGTTACTCTTTTGGCACAGATACGCAGTATTTT. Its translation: CASSYSFGTDTQYF.

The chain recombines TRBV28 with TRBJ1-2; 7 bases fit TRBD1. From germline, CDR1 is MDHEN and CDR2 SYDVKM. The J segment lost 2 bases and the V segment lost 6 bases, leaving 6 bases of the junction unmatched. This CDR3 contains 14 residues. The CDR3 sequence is CASSPGQSNYGYTF. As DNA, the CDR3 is TGTGCCAGCAGCCCGGGACAGAGCAACTATGGCTACACCTTC.